Following are 17 T cell receptor beta chains from one sample sequenced in a study of blood T cell repertoires in COVID-19. Assay used: immunoSEQ multiplex PCR; TCRdb lists only in-frame clones, some missing. The table has some 210,000 clones, roughly 90% seen once. What was sequenced was peripheral blood. The receptors shown here come from a man aged 55 to 70 who had recovered from COVID-19.

The chain uses TRBV12-3 or TRBV12-4 and TRBJ2-3, with D possibly TRBD1 on 6 matching bases. Between the trimmed V and J ends, which lost 5 bases and 11 bases, there was a span of 11 bases. This CDR3 contains 11 residues. The CDR3 here is CASSPDRQQYF. The DNA of the CDR3 is TGTGCCAGCAGTCCGGACAGACAGCAGTATTTT.

The chain carries TRBV19 and TRBJ1-2; D is ambiguous. Trimming took 7 bases from V and 0 from J, leaving 12 bases between them. The CDR3 has 14 amino acids. Per germline, CDR1 LNHDA and CDR2 SQIVND (reference sequence). The CDR3 region is CASMGSIPNYGYTF. The CDR3 DNA reads as TGTGCCAGTATGGGGAGCATCCCTAACTATGGCTACACCTTC.

This clone has a single count. This chain connects TRBV5-1 to TRBJ2-1, with 9 nucleotides matching TRBD2. The CDR3 runs 15 residues. J lost 3 bases, V lost 2 bases, and 3 bases had no gene match. Per germline, CDR1 SGHRS and CDR2 YFSETQ. This chain's CDR3 is CASSFRLAVYNEQFF. The DNA for the CDR3 is TGCGCCAGCAGCTTCAGACTAGCGGTCTACAATGAGCAGTTCTTC.

The chain combines TRBV7-9 with TRBJ2-7; 14 positions agree with TRBD2. From germline, CDR1 is SEHNR and CDR2 FQNEAQ (reference sequence). The trim removed 3 bases at V and 6 bases at J, leaving 7 bases unmatched. This CDR3 is 16 amino acids long. The CDR3 sequence is CASSFMTSGRATEQYF. CDR3 in DNA: TGTGCCAGCAGCTTTATGACTAGCGGGAGGGCGACCGAGCAGTACTTC. The variable domain in full, completed from reference TRBV7-9 and TRBJ2-7, reads DTGVSQNPRHKITKRGQNVTFRCDPISEHNRLYWYRQTLGQGPEFLTYFQNEAQLEKSRLLSDRFSAERPKGSFSTLEIQRTEQGDSAMYLCASSFMTSGRATEQYFGPGTRLTVT.

The chain uses TRBV19 and TRBJ2-1; 9 positions agree with TRBD1. The germline V gene encodes CDR1 LNHDA and CDR2 SQIVND (reference sequence). The CDR3 has 15 amino acids. Trimming cost V 11 bases and J 3 bases; bases outside gene matches: 11. The CDR3 DNA is TGTGCCTCCCGAGGGACAGGGATCTACTACAATGAGCAGTTCTTC. This sequence encodes CASRGTGIYYNEQFF. Complete variable domain (other parts from reference TRBV19 and TRBJ2-1): DGGITQSPKYLFRKEGQNVTLSCEQNLNHDAMYWYRQDPGQGLRLIYYSQIVNDFQKGDIAEGYSVSREKKESFPLTVTSAQKNPTAFYLCASRGTGIYYNEQFFGPGTRLTVL.

The chain carries TRBV30 and TRBJ2-7; 13 bases map to TRBD2. Per the germline V gene, CDR1 is GTSNPN and CDR2 is SVGIG (reference sequence). V trimming: 0 bases; J trimming: 2 bases; junction bases outside the gene matches: 4. This CDR3 contains 16 residues. CDR3 sequence: CAWSVLTSGRPYEQYF. The CDR3 region has the DNA TGTGCCTGGAGTGTCCTGACTAGCGGGAGGCCCTACGAGCAGTACTTC. Full variable domain (missing parts from reference TRBV30 and TRBJ2-7): SQTIHQWPATLVQPVGSPLSLECTVEGTSNPNLYWYRQAAGRGLQLLFYSVGIGQISSEVPQNLSASRPQDRQFILSSKKLLLSDSGFYLCAWSVLTSGRPYEQYFGPGTRLTVT.

A remark on this clone: This sample also contains other DNA sequences that code for the same CDR3. The chain carries TRBV2 and TRBJ1-1, with D uncertain. Between the trimmed V and J ends, which lost 2 bases and 5 bases, there was a span of 3 bases. The germline CDR1 and CDR2 sequences are SNHLY and FYNNEI. The CDR3 extends over 11 amino acids. The DNA of the CDR3 is TGTGCCAGCAGTGAACGGACTGAAGCTTTCTTT. It yields the protein CASSERTEAFF.

The J gene is TRBJ2-2, the V gene TRBV14; 9 positions agree with TRBD2. V lost 2 bases, J lost 6 bases, and 7 bases stayed unmatched. This CDR3 comprises 16 residues. Germline values: CDR1 SGHDN, CDR2 FVKESK. In nucleotides, the CDR3 is TGTGCCAGCAGCCAACTCGGAGCGGGGGGTTCCGGGGAGCTGTTTTTT. It encodes CASSQLGAGGSGELFF.

This chain joins TRBV5-5 and TRBJ1-2; TRBD1 is a possible D gene (6 bases). The CDR3 spans 12 residues. The V gene lost 4 bases and the J gene lost 7 bases, with 11 bases spanning the gap. CDR1 and CDR2 from the germline V gene are SGHKS and YYEKEE (reference sequence). This CDR3 is CASSSIQGGYTF. CDR3 coding DNA: TGTGCCAGCAGCAGCATACAGGGTGGCTACACCTTC.

This sequence joins TRBV3-1 (or the pseudogene TRBV3-2) and TRBJ2-3; 8 bases line up with TRBD2. The CDR3 covers 17 residues. The germline V gene has CDR1 LGHDT and CDR2 YNNKEL (reference sequence). The V and J ends lost 3 bases and 2 bases, in that order; junction bases with no gene match: 10. CDR3 bases: TGTGCCAGCAGCCAGGGACTAGTGAGGGGGTTCACAGATACGCAGTATTTT. Translated: CASSQGLVRGFTDTQYF.

The V gene is TRBV5-6, the J gene TRBJ1-3, with no clear D. The CDR3 has 15 residues. CDR1 is SGHDT and CDR2 is YYEEEE in the germline V gene. With 4 bases removed from V and 4 bases from J, the gap between germline ends came to 15 bases. The CDR3: CASSPRPDSGNTIYF. In DNA form, the CDR3 reads TGTGCCAGCAGCCCCCGACCCGACTCAGGAAACACCATATATTTT.

V usage is TRBV11-2 and J usage is TRBJ2-7, with TRBD1 identical over 7 bases. The J segment lost 5 bases and the V segment lost 7 bases, leaving 23 bases of the junction unmatched. Germline CDR1 SGHAT, CDR2 FQNNGV. This CDR3 comprises 18 residues. CDR3 region: CASTPQGSGRGGRDEQYF. Written as DNA, the CDR3 is TGTGCCAGCACCCCTCAGGGGTCGGGTAGAGGGGGCCGGGACGAGCAGTACTTC.

The CDR3 spells CASSPMRANEQYF. In DNA, the CDR3 is TGTGCCAGCTCACCGATGAGGGCCAACGAGCAGTACTTC. The rearrangement links TRBV18 to TRBJ2-7, with D tentatively TRBD2 (5 bases). CDR1 is KGHSH and CDR2 is LQKENI in the germline V gene. Trimming took 3 bases from V and 5 from J, leaving 11 bases between them. This CDR3 region has 13 residues.

The chain combines TRBV24-1 with TRBJ1-2; possibly TRBD1 for D (5 bases). This CDR3 is 12 amino acids long. Trimming cost V 7 bases and J 7 bases, with 12 bases left between them. Germline V gene data show CDR1 as KGHDR and CDR2 as SFDVKD. CDR3 in amino acids: CATRGQYGGYTF. The CDR3 region has the DNA TGTGCCACCAGAGGACAATACGGTGGCTACACCTTC.

The V call is TRBV18, the J call TRBJ1-1; TRBD1 might be the D (5 bases). In germline, CDR1 is KGHSH, CDR2 LQKENI. Trimming left V 1 base short and J 3 bases short, with 15 bases between. The length of the CDR3 is 16 residues. CDR3 loop: CASSPQELRVYTEAFF. CDR3 sequence (DNA): TGTGCCAGCTCACCACAGGAGCTCAGGGTTTACACTGAAGCTTTCTTT.

The CDR3 DNA reads as TGTGCCAGCAGTGAAGGGGTGGGCTCCTACTCTGGAAACACCATATATTTT. Its translation: CASSEGVGSYSGNTIYF. This sequence joins TRBV6-1 and TRBJ1-3; no firm D call. The CDR3 covers 17 residues. The V gene's germline CDR1 is MNHNS and CDR2 SASEGT. V shed 1 base and J shed 0 bases, with 13 bases lying between them.

This clone was seen a single time. The chain recombines TRBV4-1 with TRBJ1-4; a possible D gene is TRBD1 (6 bases). Trimming cost V 1 base and J 10 bases, with 19 bases left between them. CDR3 length equals 16 residues. Germline V CDR1 and CDR2: MGHRA, YSYEKL. The CDR3 DNA reads as TGCGCCAGCAGCCAAGCTCAGGGGCTGGAAGGCGGAAAACTGTTTTTT. Its translation: CASSQAQGLEGGKLFF.